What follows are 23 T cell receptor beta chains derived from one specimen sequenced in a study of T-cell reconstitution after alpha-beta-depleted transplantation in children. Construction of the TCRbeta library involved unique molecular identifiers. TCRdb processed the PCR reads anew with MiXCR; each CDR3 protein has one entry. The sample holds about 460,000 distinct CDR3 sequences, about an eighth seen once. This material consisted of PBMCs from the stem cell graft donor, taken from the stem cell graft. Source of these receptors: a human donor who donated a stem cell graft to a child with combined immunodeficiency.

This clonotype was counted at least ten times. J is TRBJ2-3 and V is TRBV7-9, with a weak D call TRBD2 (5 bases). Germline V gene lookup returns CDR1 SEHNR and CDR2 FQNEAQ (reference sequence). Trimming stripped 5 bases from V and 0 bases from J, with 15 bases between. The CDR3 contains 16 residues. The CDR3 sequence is CASSHAGGSSTDTQYF. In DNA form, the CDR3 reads TGTGCCAGCAGCCACGCGGGTGGGTCAAGCACAGATACGCAGTATTTT.

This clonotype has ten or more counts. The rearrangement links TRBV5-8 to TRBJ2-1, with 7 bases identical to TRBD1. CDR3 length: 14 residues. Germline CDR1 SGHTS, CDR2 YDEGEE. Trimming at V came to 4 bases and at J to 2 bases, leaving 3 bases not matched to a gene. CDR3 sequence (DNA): TGTGCCAGCAGCGCCGGGACAGCCTACAATGAGCAGTTCTTC. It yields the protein CASSAGTAYNEQFF.

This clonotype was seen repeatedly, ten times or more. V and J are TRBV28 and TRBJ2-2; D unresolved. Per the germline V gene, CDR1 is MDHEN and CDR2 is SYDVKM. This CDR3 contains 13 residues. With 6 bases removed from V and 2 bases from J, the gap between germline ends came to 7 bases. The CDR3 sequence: CASSPLNTGELFF. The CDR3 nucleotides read TGTGCCAGCAGCCCCCTAAACACCGGGGAGCTGTTTTTT.

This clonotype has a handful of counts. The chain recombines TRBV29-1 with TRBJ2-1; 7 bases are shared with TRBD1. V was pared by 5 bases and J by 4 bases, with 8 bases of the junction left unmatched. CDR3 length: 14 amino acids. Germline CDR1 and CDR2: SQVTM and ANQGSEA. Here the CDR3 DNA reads TGCAGCGTTAGGCCCCGGGACAGATACAATGAGCAGTTCTTC. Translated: CSVRPRDRYNEQFF.

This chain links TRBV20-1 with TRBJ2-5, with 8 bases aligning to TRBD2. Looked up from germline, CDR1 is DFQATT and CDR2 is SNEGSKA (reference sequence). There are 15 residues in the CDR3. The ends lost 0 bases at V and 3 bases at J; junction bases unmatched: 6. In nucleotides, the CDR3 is TGCAGTGCTAGAGATGCGGGGGGCATTGAAGAGACCCAGTACTTC. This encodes CSARDAGGIEETQYF.

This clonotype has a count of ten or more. In DNA, the CDR3 is TGTGCCAGCAGTTCTAGGACAGGCGGGAGTTCACCCCTCCACTTT. Protein product: CASSSRTGGSSPLHF. J is TRBJ1-6 and V is TRBV12-3 or TRBV12-4; 7 nucleotides agree with TRBD1. V was pared by 4 bases and J by 9 bases, with 9 bases of the junction left unmatched. The CDR3 is 15 amino acids.

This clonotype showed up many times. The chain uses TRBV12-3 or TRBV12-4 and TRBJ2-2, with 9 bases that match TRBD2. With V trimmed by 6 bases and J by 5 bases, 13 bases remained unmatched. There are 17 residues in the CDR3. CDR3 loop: CASRSLVGLARTGELFF. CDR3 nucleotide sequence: TGTGCCAGCAGGTCACTAGTCGGACTAGCGAGGACCGGGGAGCTGTTTTTT.

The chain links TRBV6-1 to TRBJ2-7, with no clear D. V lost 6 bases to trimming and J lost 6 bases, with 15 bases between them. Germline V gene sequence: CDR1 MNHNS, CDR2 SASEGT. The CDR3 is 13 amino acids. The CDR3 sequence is CASSNLLESEQYF. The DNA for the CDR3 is TGTGCCAGCAGCAACCTCCTAGAAAGCGAGCAGTACTTC.

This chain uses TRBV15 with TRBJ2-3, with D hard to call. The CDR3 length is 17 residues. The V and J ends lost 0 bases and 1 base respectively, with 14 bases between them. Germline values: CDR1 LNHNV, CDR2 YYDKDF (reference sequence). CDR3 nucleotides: TGTGCCACCAGCAGAGAGTACGGAGCCTCTCGCACAGATACGCAGTATTTT. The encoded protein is CATSREYGASRTDTQYF.

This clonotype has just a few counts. Written as DNA, the CDR3 is TGTGCCAGCAGATTCTGGCGAGTGGAGACCCAGTACTTC. Its translation is CASRFWRVETQYF. The gene calls are TRBV6-2 or TRBV6-3 and TRBJ2-5, with no clear D. V lost 6 bases to trimming and J lost 5 bases, with 13 bases between them. The germline gives CDR1 MNHEY, CDR2 SVGEGT. The CDR3 has 13 residues.

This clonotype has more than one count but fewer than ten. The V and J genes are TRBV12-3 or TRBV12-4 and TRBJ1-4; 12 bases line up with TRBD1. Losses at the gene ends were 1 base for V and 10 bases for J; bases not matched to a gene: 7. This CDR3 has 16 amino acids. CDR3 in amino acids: CASSLESRDRGRKLFF. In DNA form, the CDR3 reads TGTGCCAGCAGTTTAGAGAGCCGGGACAGGGGGCGAAAACTGTTTTTT.

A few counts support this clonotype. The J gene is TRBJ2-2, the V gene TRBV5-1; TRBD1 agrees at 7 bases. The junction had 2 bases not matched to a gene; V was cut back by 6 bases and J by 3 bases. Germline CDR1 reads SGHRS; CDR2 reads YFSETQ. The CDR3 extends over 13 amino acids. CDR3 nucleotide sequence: TGCGCCAGCAACAGGGGTGACACCGGGGAGCTGTTTTTT. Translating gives CASNRGDTGELFF.

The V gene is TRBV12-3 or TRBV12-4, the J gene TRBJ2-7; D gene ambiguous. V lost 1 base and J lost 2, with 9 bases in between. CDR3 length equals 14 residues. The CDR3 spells CASSLGAQTYEQYF. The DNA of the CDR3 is TGTGCCAGCAGTTTAGGTGCCCAGACCTACGAGCAGTACTTC.

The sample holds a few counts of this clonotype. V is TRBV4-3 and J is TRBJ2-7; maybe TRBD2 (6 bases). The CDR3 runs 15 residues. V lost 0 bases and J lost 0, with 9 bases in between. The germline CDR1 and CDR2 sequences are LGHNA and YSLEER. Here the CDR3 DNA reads TGCGCCAGCAGCCAAGATGGTAGCGGCTCCTACGAGCAGTACTTC. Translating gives CASSQDGSGSYEQYF.

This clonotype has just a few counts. The CDR3, as DNA: TGTGCCAGCAGTGGGGCCAGTGGCGAGCAGTACTTC. Encoded protein: CASSGASGEQYF. This chain uses TRBV2 with TRBJ2-7; D unclear. Trimming removed 4 bases from V and 6 bases from J, with 10 bases in between. CDR1 is SNHLY and CDR2 is FYNNEI in the germline V gene. The CDR3 consists of 12 residues.

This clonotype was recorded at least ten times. CDR3 nucleotide sequence: TGTGCCAGCAGTGGGGGCTCCCGAGATACGCAGTATTTT. Translated: CASSGGSRDTQYF. This chain links TRBV12-3 or TRBV12-4 with TRBJ2-3, with D possibly being TRBD1 (6 bases). V lost 5 bases and J 5 bases, leaving 11 bases between the germline ends. The CDR3 sequence is 13 residues long.

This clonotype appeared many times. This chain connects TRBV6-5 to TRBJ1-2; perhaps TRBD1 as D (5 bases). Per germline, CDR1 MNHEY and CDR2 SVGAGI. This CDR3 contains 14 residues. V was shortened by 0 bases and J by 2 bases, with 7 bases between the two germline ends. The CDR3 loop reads CASSYSGGNYGYTF. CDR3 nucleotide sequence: TGTGCCAGCAGTTACTCGGGGGGAAACTATGGCTACACCTTC.

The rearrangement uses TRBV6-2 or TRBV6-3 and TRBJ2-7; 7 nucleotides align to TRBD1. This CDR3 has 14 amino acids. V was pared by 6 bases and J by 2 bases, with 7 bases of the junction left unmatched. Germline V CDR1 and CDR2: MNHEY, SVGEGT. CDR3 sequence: CASRRSGGPYEQYF. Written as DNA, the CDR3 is TGTGCCAGCAGGCGTTCAGGGGGACCCTACGAGCAGTACTTC.

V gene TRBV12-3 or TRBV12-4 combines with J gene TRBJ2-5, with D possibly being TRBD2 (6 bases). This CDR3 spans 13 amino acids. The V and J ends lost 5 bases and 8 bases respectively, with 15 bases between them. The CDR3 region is CASSTGTPITQYF. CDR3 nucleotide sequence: TGTGCCAGCAGTACTGGGACTCCCATTACCCAGTACTTC.

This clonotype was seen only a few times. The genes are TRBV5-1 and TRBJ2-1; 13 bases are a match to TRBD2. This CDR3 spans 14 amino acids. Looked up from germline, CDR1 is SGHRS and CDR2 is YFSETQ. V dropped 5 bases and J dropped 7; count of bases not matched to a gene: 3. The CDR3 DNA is TGCGCCAGCAGGGGGACTAGCGGGAAGAATGAGCAGTTCTTC. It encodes CASRGTSGKNEQFF.

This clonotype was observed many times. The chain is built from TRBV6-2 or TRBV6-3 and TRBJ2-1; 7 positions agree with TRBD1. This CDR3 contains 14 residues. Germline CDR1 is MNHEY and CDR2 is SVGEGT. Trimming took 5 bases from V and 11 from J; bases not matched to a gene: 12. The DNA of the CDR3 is TGTGCCAGCAGTCTCCCGACAGGGCCCAAGAAGCAGTTCTTC. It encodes CASSLPTGPKKQFF.

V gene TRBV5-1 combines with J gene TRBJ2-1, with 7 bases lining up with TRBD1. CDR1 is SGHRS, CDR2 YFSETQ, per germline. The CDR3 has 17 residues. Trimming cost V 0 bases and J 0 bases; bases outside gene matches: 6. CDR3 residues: CASSLDRGGSSYNEQFF. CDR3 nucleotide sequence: TGCGCCAGCAGCTTGGACAGGGGTGGGAGCTCCTACAATGAGCAGTTCTTC. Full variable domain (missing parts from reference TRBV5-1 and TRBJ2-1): KAGVTQTPRYLIKTRGQQVTLSCSPISGHRSVSWYQQTPGQGLQFLFEYFSETQRNKGNFPGRFSGRQFSNSRSEMNVSTLELGDSALYLCASSLDRGGSSYNEQFFGPGTRLTVL.

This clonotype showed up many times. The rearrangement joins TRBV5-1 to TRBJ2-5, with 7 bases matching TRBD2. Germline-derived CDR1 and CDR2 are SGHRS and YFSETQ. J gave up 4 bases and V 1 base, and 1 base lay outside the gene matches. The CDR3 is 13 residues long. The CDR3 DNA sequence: TGCGCCAGCAGCTTGCCGGGGGGAGAGACCCAGTACTTC. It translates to CASSLPGGETQYF. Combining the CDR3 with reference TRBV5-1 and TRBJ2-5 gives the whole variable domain KAGVTQTPRYLIKTRGQQVTLSCSPISGHRSVSWYQQTPGQGLQFLFEYFSETQRNKGNFPGRFSGRQFSNSRSEMNVSTLELGDSALYLCASSLPGGETQYFGPGTRLLVL.